This T cell receptor beta chain was observed in a study of cytomegalovirus exposure and HLA in healthy donors. General study findings and limits: Within the 100 to 150 validation repertoires, first-cohort TCR clusters tended to co-occur, according to a later analysis. Many donors shared some public TCRs, even though most TCR sequences were rare.

The repertoire was sequenced with immunoSEQ multiplex PCR; TCRdb's copy has only in-frame clones and lacks some. The profile shows fewer than 200,000 clones, 85% of them singletons. This CDR3 is built from 14 residues. The germline gives CDR1 LNHDA, CDR2 SQIVND (reference sequence). With 10 bases removed from V and 0 bases from J, the gap between germline ends came to 10 bases. Of note for this clone: Its antigen is still unknown.

The TCR originated in a man aged 18 to 35 in good health and CMV-seropositive. The sequenced material came from PBMCs. This chain joins TRBV19 and TRBJ2-6, with unresolved D. CDR3 bases: TGTGCCACCGCCTGGGCCTCTGGGGCCAACGTCCTGACTTTC. Translating gives CATAWASGANVLTF.